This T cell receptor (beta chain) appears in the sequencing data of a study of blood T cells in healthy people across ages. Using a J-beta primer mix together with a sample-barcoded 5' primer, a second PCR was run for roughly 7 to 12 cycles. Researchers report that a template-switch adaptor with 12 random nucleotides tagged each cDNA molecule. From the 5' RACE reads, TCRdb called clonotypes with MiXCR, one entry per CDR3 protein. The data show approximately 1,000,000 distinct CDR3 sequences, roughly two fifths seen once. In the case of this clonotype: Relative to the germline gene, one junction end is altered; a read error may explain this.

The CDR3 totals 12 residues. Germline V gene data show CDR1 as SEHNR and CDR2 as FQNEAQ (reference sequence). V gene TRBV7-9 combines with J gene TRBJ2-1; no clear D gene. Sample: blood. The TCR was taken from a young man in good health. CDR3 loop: CTSSLTGNEQFF. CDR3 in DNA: TGTACCAGCAGCTTAACCGGGAATGAGCAGTTCTTC.